This is a list of T cell receptor beta chains from one sample in a study of CD8 T cells in ankylosing spondylitis. Each CDR3 protein gets one entry after TCRdb re-called the 5' RACE reads with MiXCR. The data contain roughly 400,000 distinct CDR3 sequences, 20% to 25% of them singletons. Sequencing input: blood, either unsorted or a sorted T cell fraction (not recorded which). These receptors all stem from a male donor with ankylosing spondylitis. CDR3s include the opening cysteine and the closing phenylalanine or tryptophan. The order of the fields is clone size, V gene, D gene, J gene, CDR3 DNA, CDR3 protein. The D gene is left open where the match is weak. The size field is filled for only some rows; it gives once, few, many or a size class.

abundance: -
v_gene: TRBV11-3
d_gene: TRBD2
j_gene: TRBJ2-1
CDR3nt: TGTGCCAGCAGCCCTCGGACTAGATGGGGCAATGAGCAGTTCTTC
CDR3aa: CASSPRTRWGNEQFF

abundance: -
v_gene: TRBV18
d_gene: TRBD1
j_gene: TRBJ2-7
CDR3nt: TGTGCCAGCTCATCCTGGACAGGTGTCTCCTACGAGCAGTACTTC
CDR3aa: CASSSWTGVSYEQYF

abundance: -
v_gene: TRBV7-9
d_gene: -
j_gene: TRBJ2-2
CDR3nt: TGTGCCAGCAGCTTAGCACGGTGGGAGCTGTTTTTT
CDR3aa: CASSLARWELFF

abundance: -
v_gene: TRBV7-8
d_gene: TRBD2
j_gene: TRBJ2-5
CDR3nt: TGTGCCAGCAGCTTACCAGGGAGGGGAAAAGAGACCCAGTACTTC
CDR3aa: CASSLPGRGKETQYF

abundance: few
v_gene: TRBV5-1
d_gene: -
j_gene: TRBJ2-3
CDR3nt: TGCGCCAGCAAGGCCGGGAGAGAGGGCACAGATACGCAGTATTTT
CDR3aa: CASKAGREGTDTQYF

abundance: few
v_gene: TRBV5-1
d_gene: -
j_gene: TRBJ2-3
CDR3nt: TGCGCCAGCAGCTTGCGGCAGGGGACTTACACAGATACGCAGTATTTT
CDR3aa: CASSLRQGTYTDTQYF

abundance: few
v_gene: TRBV28
d_gene: -
j_gene: TRBJ2-7
CDR3nt: TGTGCCACTCAGTTGGGGGGCGGGGACCACTACGAGCAGTACTTC
CDR3aa: CATQLGGGDHYEQYF

abundance: -
v_gene: TRBV28
d_gene: -
j_gene: TRBJ2-1
CDR3nt: TGTGCCAGCAGTTTATGGTACAATGAGCAGTTCTTC
CDR3aa: CASSLWYNEQFF

abundance: few
v_gene: TRBV20-1
d_gene: -
j_gene: TRBJ2-3
CDR3nt: TGCAGTGCTAGGCCAGGACAGTCTGCAGGGGATACGCAGTATTTT
CDR3aa: CSARPGQSAGDTQYF

abundance: many
v_gene: TRBV12-3/TRBV12-4
d_gene: TRBD2
j_gene: TRBJ2-2
CDR3nt: TGTGCCAGCAGTTTTTTTCCAGCGGGGACTTACAGGAACACCGGGGAGCTGTTTTTT
CDR3aa: CASSFFPAGTYRNTGELFF

abundance: -
v_gene: TRBV7-3
d_gene: -
j_gene: TRBJ2-1
CDR3nt: TGTGCCAGCAGCCGGGACCCAAGCTCCTACAATGAGCAGTTCTTC
CDR3aa: CASSRDPSSYNEQFF

abundance: -
v_gene: TRBV6-1
d_gene: TRBD1
j_gene: TRBJ1-6
CDR3nt: TGTGCCAGCAGTGGGACGGGACAGGGTAATTCACCCCTCCACTTT
CDR3aa: CASSGTGQGNSPLHF

abundance: -
v_gene: TRBV20-1
d_gene: TRBD2
j_gene: TRBJ2-2
CDR3nt: TGCAGTGCTAGAACCGGACTAGCGGGATCCGGGGAGCTGTTTTTT
CDR3aa: CSARTGLAGSGELFF

abundance: few
v_gene: TRBV4-1
d_gene: -
j_gene: TRBJ2-1
CDR3nt: TGCGCCAGCAGCCTAGGATCTCGCGGGGTGGGCAATGAGCAGTTCTTC
CDR3aa: CASSLGSRGVGNEQFF

abundance: few
v_gene: TRBV5-6
d_gene: -
j_gene: TRBJ2-5
CDR3nt: TGTGCCAGCAGCTCAGACCTGGAGACCCAGTACTTC
CDR3aa: CASSSDLETQYF

abundance: -
v_gene: TRBV29-1
d_gene: TRBD2
j_gene: TRBJ2-5
CDR3nt: TGCAGCGTTGATCACGGGGGGGGAGAGACCCAGTACTTC
CDR3aa: CSVDHGGGETQYF

abundance: -
v_gene: TRBV12-3/TRBV12-4
d_gene: TRBD1
j_gene: TRBJ2-2
CDR3nt: TGTGCCAGCAGTGCTCGGACAGGGGACACCGGGGAGCTGTTTTTT
CDR3aa: CASSARTGDTGELFF

abundance: -
v_gene: TRBV7-3
d_gene: -
j_gene: TRBJ1-3
CDR3nt: TGTGCCAGCAGCGAGAACAGAGGAAACACCATATATTTT
CDR3aa: CASSENRGNTIYF

abundance: -
v_gene: TRBV7-7
d_gene: -
j_gene: TRBJ2-7
CDR3nt: TGTGCCAGCAGCTTCCAAGTAGGAGACGAGCAGTACTTC
CDR3aa: CASSFQVGDEQYF

abundance: -
v_gene: TRBV4-2
d_gene: TRBD2
j_gene: TRBJ2-1
CDR3nt: TGTGCCAGCAGCCCTCTCGGAGCAACTAGCGGAACACCCTACAATGAGCAGTTCTTC
CDR3aa: CASSPLGATSGTPYNEQFF

abundance: -
v_gene: TRBV20-1
d_gene: -
j_gene: TRBJ2-5
CDR3nt: TGCAGTGCTAAGACGTGGGAGACCCAGTACTTC
CDR3aa: CSAKTWETQYF

abundance: few
v_gene: TRBV29-1
d_gene: TRBD1
j_gene: TRBJ1-6
CDR3nt: TGCAGCGTTGAAGATCTAGGACAGGGCGTACCCCTCCACTTT
CDR3aa: CSVEDLGQGVPLHF

abundance: few
v_gene: TRBV29-1
d_gene: -
j_gene: TRBJ2-7
CDR3nt: TGCAGCGTTGAGGGGGCAGGGGCTCCCTACGAGCAGTACTTC
CDR3aa: CSVEGAGAPYEQYF

abundance: -
v_gene: TRBV6-5
d_gene: -
j_gene: TRBJ1-1
CDR3nt: TGTGCCAGCAGCACGGACAGTCTCGCTTTCTTT
CDR3aa: CASSTDSLAFF

abundance: -
v_gene: TRBV4-1
d_gene: TRBD2
j_gene: TRBJ2-5
CDR3nt: TGCGCCAGCAGCCAAGGACTAGCGGGAGTCTTAGAGACCCAGTACTTC
CDR3aa: CASSQGLAGVLETQYF

abundance: few
v_gene: TRBV7-8
d_gene: -
j_gene: TRBJ2-1
CDR3nt: TGTGCCAGCAGCTTATTAAGGACATACCGGGAAGTGTACAATGAGCAGTTCTTC
CDR3aa: CASSLLRTYREVYNEQFF

abundance: -
v_gene: TRBV7-2
d_gene: -
j_gene: TRBJ1-2
CDR3nt: TGTGCCAGCAGCTTAGCCACAGCGGGTGGCTACACCTTC
CDR3aa: CASSLATAGGYTF

abundance: few
v_gene: TRBV29-1
d_gene: TRBD2
j_gene: TRBJ2-7
CDR3nt: TGCAGCGGACGGACTAGCGGGCGCGGCGAGCAGTACTTC
CDR3aa: CSGRTSGRGEQYF

abundance: -
v_gene: TRBV7-2
d_gene: -
j_gene: TRBJ1-5
CDR3nt: TGTGCCAGCAGCTCACAGATCTCTCAGCCCCAGCATTTT
CDR3aa: CASSSQISQPQHF

abundance: few
v_gene: TRBV3-1
d_gene: TRBD1
j_gene: TRBJ2-3
CDR3nt: TGTGCCAGCAGCCAAGAGCGGACAGGGGAGCCAGATACGCAGTATTTT
CDR3aa: CASSQERTGEPDTQYF

abundance: -
v_gene: TRBV5-6
d_gene: TRBD2
j_gene: TRBJ2-2
CDR3nt: TGTGCCAGCAGCTTCGTTCCCGGGACTAGCGGGAGAAGGGAGCTGTTTTTT
CDR3aa: CASSFVPGTSGRRELFF

abundance: -
v_gene: TRBV6-2/TRBV6-3
d_gene: -
j_gene: TRBJ2-2
CDR3nt: TGTGCCAGCTGGCGACCTGGGGCAAACACCGGGGAGCTGTTTTTT
CDR3aa: CASWRPGANTGELFF

abundance: -
v_gene: TRBV20-1
d_gene: -
j_gene: TRBJ2-2
CDR3nt: TGCAGTGCTAGAGTGCGCCGGCGGGGAACCGGGGAGCTGTTTTTT
CDR3aa: CSARVRRRGTGELFF

abundance: -
v_gene: TRBV2
d_gene: -
j_gene: TRBJ2-3
CDR3nt: TGTGCCAGCATGGCTGGCTCGGGGACAGATACGCAGTATTTT
CDR3aa: CASMAGSGTDTQYF

abundance: few
v_gene: TRBV29-1
d_gene: -
j_gene: TRBJ1-5
CDR3nt: TGCAGCGTTGAACTACCTCCAACTAGCAATCAGCCCCAGCATTTT
CDR3aa: CSVELPPTSNQPQHF

abundance: -
v_gene: TRBV7-2
d_gene: -
j_gene: TRBJ2-2
CDR3nt: TGTGCCAGCAGCCACCTTAGACTAGGGGGGACCGGGGAGCTGTTTTTT
CDR3aa: CASSHLRLGGTGELFF

abundance: many
v_gene: TRBV29-1
d_gene: -
j_gene: TRBJ2-5
CDR3nt: TGCAGCGTTGCTAGGGTCCAAGAGACCCAGTACTTC
CDR3aa: CSVARVQETQYF

abundance: -
v_gene: TRBV6-5
d_gene: -
j_gene: TRBJ1-2
CDR3nt: TGTGCCAGCAGTCGGGTAAACTATGGCTACACCTTC
CDR3aa: CASSRVNYGYTF

abundance: -
v_gene: TRBV6-5
d_gene: -
j_gene: TRBJ1-2
CDR3nt: TGTGCCAGCAGTTACTCTGTCCCGGATTTGTCAGGCTACACCTTC
CDR3aa: CASSYSVPDLSGYTF

abundance: -
v_gene: TRBV10-3
d_gene: TRBD2
j_gene: TRBJ2-7
CDR3nt: TGTGCCATCAGTGGGACTAGCGGAGCCTACGAGCAGTACTTC
CDR3aa: CAISGTSGAYEQYF

abundance: few
v_gene: TRBV7-2
d_gene: -
j_gene: TRBJ2-1
CDR3nt: TGTGCCAGCAGCTTAGCGCGAGATATTTCCTACAATGAGCAGTTCTTC
CDR3aa: CASSLARDISYNEQFF

abundance: few
v_gene: TRBV10-3
d_gene: TRBD1
j_gene: TRBJ2-2
CDR3nt: TGTGCCATCACTCAAACAGGGGAGTTAACCGGGGAGCTGTTTTTT
CDR3aa: CAITQTGELTGELFF

abundance: -
v_gene: TRBV18
d_gene: TRBD2
j_gene: TRBJ2-3
CDR3nt: TGTGCCAGCTCACCAGAACTAGCGGGAAAAGGTGATACGCAGTATTTT
CDR3aa: CASSPELAGKGDTQYF

abundance: once
v_gene: TRBV14
d_gene: -
j_gene: TRBJ2-7
CDR3nt: TGTGCCAGCAGCCAAGTAAGCAGTGGCGAGCAGTACTTC
CDR3aa: CASSQVSSGEQYF

abundance: few
v_gene: TRBV28
d_gene: -
j_gene: TRBJ2-6
CDR3nt: TGTGCCAGCAGTCCCCCGGGAGCCTCTGGGGCCAACGTCCTGACTTTC
CDR3aa: CASSPPGASGANVLTF

abundance: many
v_gene: TRBV7-3
d_gene: -
j_gene: TRBJ2-2
CDR3nt: TGTGCCAGCAGTTCCGCAGGGGGGCCGAACACCGGGGAGCTGTTTTTT
CDR3aa: CASSSAGGPNTGELFF

abundance: few
v_gene: TRBV12-3/TRBV12-4
d_gene: -
j_gene: TRBJ2-1
CDR3nt: TGTGCCAGCAGCCAAGACCTCGATGAGCAGTTCTTC
CDR3aa: CASSQDLDEQFF

abundance: few
v_gene: TRBV7-6
d_gene: -
j_gene: TRBJ1-1
CDR3nt: TGTGCCAGCAGCCCCCCGATCAGGGTTGGTACTGAAGCTTTCTTT
CDR3aa: CASSPPIRVGTEAFF

abundance: -
v_gene: TRBV10-3
d_gene: -
j_gene: TRBJ1-1
CDR3nt: TGTGCCATCAGTGAAACCGGGACAATCACTGAAGCTTTCTTT
CDR3aa: CAISETGTITEAFF

abundance: -
v_gene: TRBV10-3
d_gene: TRBD2
j_gene: TRBJ2-1
CDR3nt: TGTGCCATCAGTGGGACTAGCGGGAGAGTAATGAAGCAGTTCTTC
CDR3aa: CAISGTSGRVMKQFF

abundance: few
v_gene: TRBV9
d_gene: -
j_gene: TRBJ2-2
CDR3nt: TGTGCCAGCAGCCCAAGAGGCCTAGACACCGGGGAGCTGTTTTTT
CDR3aa: CASSPRGLDTGELFF